This entry concerns a single T cell receptor (beta chain). Its antigen remains unknown. This specimen comes from a study of T cells in Graves' hyperthyroidism and ophthalmopathy. Regions amplified from RNA transcripts were the TCR beta CDR3 regions. RT-PCR in the first round (using the HTBI primer set) targeted the TCR CDR3. TCRdb fed the multiplex PCR reads into MiXCR, producing one record per CDR3 protein. Of about 480,000 distinct CDR3 sequences in the sample, around 22% were seen once. CDR1 is MNHNS, CDR2 SASEGT, per germline. CDR3 length: 15 amino acids. Study-wide results and limits: In the analysis, a 13 V-J model separated ophthalmopathy from stable hyperthyroidism.

Ophthalmopathy patients all had a Clinical Activity Score of at least 3, a NOSPECS grade of at least 4 and disease under 3 months old. Diagnoses used clinical symptoms, serum thyroxine and TRAb, thyroid ultrasound and orbital computed tomography. The PBMCs had their origin in 10 ml of fresh peripheral blood. This receptor was obtained from a woman aged 25 to 39 with Graves' ophthalmopathy. The sequencing input was blood. The gene calls are TRBV6-1 and TRBJ1-5; TRBD1 matches 8 bases. CDR3 bases: TGTGGCAGGGGGCCGGACTTGATTAGCAATCAGCCCCAGCATTTT. As protein: CGRGPDLISNQPQHF.